What follows are 5 T cell receptor beta chains derived from one specimen sequenced in a study of technical replicates of blood from a few donors. Here immunoSEQ multiplex PCR was the method, and the copy in TCRdb shows in-frame clones only, minus some. The table lists tens of thousands of clones, more than 75% of them singletons. Material: PBMCs. These receptors all stem from a human donor in good health. Some clones in this sample may be carry-over from other donors' samples.

The rearrangement uses TRBV21-1 and TRBJ1-3; TRBD1 reflects the table's D call only, with no check against the DNA. TRBV21-1 is deemed a pseudogene. The CDR3 loop spans 12 amino acids. Here the CDR3 DNA reads TGTGCCAGCAGCAAGGCAGGAAACACCATATATTTT. Translating it yields CASSKAGNTIYF.

The gene calls are TRBV27 and TRBJ2-5, with no clear D. Trimming removed 6 bases from V and 5 bases from J, with 16 bases in between. The germline V gene encodes CDR1 MNHEY and CDR2 SMNVEV (reference sequence). This CDR3 has 14 amino acids. CDR3 nucleotides: TGTGCCAGCAGCCGATTGTCCGCCGGGGAGACCCAGTACTTC. Translation gives CASSRLSAGETQYF.

Only a few counts were recorded for this clone. The chain uses TRBV18 and TRBJ2-5, with D uncertain. Germline-derived CDR1 and CDR2 are KGHSH and LQKENI. Trimming pared 2 bases from V and 2 bases from J, leaving 6 bases between. This CDR3 is built from 13 residues. The CDR3 DNA sequence: TGTGCCAGCTCACCATCACAGCAAGAGACCCAGTACTTC. It translates to CASSPSQQETQYF.

The rearrangement links TRBV14 to TRBJ1-1; D is undetermined. The length of the CDR3 is 16 residues. V lost 4 bases to trimming and J lost 4 bases, with 19 bases between them. Germline-derived CDR1 and CDR2 are SGHDN and FVKESK. The CDR3 DNA reads as TGTGCCAGCAGCCCTCTCGGGATAGTGGGTGCCACTGAAGCTTTCTTT. Translated, it gives CASSPLGIVGATEAFF.

The chain has TRBV2 and TRBJ2-2, with D perhaps TRBD1 (6 bases). V was trimmed by 7 bases and J by 6 bases, leaving 12 bases between them. CDR3 length: 13 amino acids. Germline assignment: CDR1 SNHLY and CDR2 FYNNEI. CDR3 loop: CASNPRGAGELFF. CDR3 nucleotides: TGTGCCAGCAACCCCAGGGGTGCCGGGGAGCTGTTTTTT.